These T cell receptor beta chains were read from a single sample in a study of radiation and T cells in renal cell carcinoma. The data were produced by immunoSEQ multiplex PCR, yet TCRdb's version contains in-frame clones alone and is incomplete. This sample has about 140,000 clones, with 75% to 90% found just once. The sample consisted of blood, taken from a patient whose treatment included radiotherapy and nephrectomy. The receptors come from a woman between 50 and 59 years old with renal cell carcinoma. CDR3s include the opening cysteine and the closing phenylalanine or tryptophan. Fields, in order: V gene, J gene, D gene, clone size, CDR3 protein, CDR3 DNA. The D gene is left open where the match is weak. The size entry is marked missing in some rows and otherwise reads once, few, many or a size class.

v_gene: TRBV5-1
j_gene: TRBJ2-1
d_gene: NA
abundance: NA
CDR3aa: CASSPDGAGEQFF
CDR3nt: TGCGCCAGCAGCCCGGACGGGGCGGGTGAGCAGTTCTTC

v_gene: TRBV6-5
j_gene: TRBJ1-2
d_gene: NA
abundance: NA
CDR3aa: CASREQGDRFGYTF
CDR3nt: TGTGCCAGCAGGGAACAGGGCGACCGCTTCGGCTACACCTTC

v_gene: TRBV6-5
j_gene: TRBJ1-2
d_gene: NA
abundance: NA
CDR3aa: CASSSDGTAYGYTF
CDR3nt: TGTGCCAGCAGTTCGGACGGCACTGCCTATGGCTACACCTTC

v_gene: TRBV4-3
j_gene: TRBJ2-7
d_gene: NA
abundance: once
CDR3aa: CASSQSTGHEQYF
CDR3nt: TGCGCCAGCAGCCAAAGTACAGGTCACGAGCAGTACTTC

v_gene: TRBV5-4
j_gene: TRBJ2-3
d_gene: NA
abundance: NA
CDR3aa: CASSFGSTDTQYF
CDR3nt: TGTGCCAGCAGCTTTGGGAGCACAGATACGCAGTATTTT

v_gene: TRBV7-2
j_gene: TRBJ2-5
d_gene: NA
abundance: NA
CDR3aa: CASSKPVQETQYF
CDR3nt: TGTGCCAGCAGCAAGCCAGTTCAAGAGACCCAGTACTTC

v_gene: TRBV30
j_gene: TRBJ1-5
d_gene: TRBD1
abundance: few
CDR3aa: CAWGSGGGQPQHF
CDR3nt: TGTGCCTGGGGATCAGGGGGCGGTCAGCCCCAGCATTTT

v_gene: TRBV2
j_gene: TRBJ2-7
d_gene: NA
abundance: once
CDR3aa: CARGRRSYEQYF
CDR3nt: TGTGCCAGGGGAAGGAGGTCCTACGAGCAGTACTTC

v_gene: TRBV18
j_gene: TRBJ2-5
d_gene: NA
abundance: NA
CDR3aa: CASSPRDQETQYF
CDR3nt: TGTGCCAGCTCACCCCGGGACCAAGAGACCCAGTACTTC

v_gene: TRBV29-1
j_gene: TRBJ1-1
d_gene: NA
abundance: NA
CDR3aa: CSVAGVGTEAFF
CDR3nt: TGCAGCGTTGCAGGGGTGGGCACTGAAGCTTTCTTT

v_gene: TRBV28
j_gene: TRBJ1-6
d_gene: NA
abundance: few
CDR3aa: CASSPNSGGAGDSPLHF
CDR3nt: TGTGCCAGCAGCCCAAATAGCGGGGGGGCTGGGGATTCACCCCTCCACTTT

v_gene: TRBV27
j_gene: TRBJ2-2
d_gene: NA
abundance: once
CDR3aa: CASSRRDTGELFF
CDR3nt: TGTGCCAGCAGCCGGAGGGACACCGGGGAGCTGTTTTTT

v_gene: TRBV21-1
j_gene: TRBJ1-5
d_gene: NA
abundance: NA
CDR3aa: CASSFRTGGPPLLNQPQHF
CDR3nt: TGTGCCAGCAGCTTCCGGACAGGGGGCCCCCCGCTCCTCAATCAGCCCCAGCATTTT

v_gene: TRBV18
j_gene: TRBJ1-1
d_gene: NA
abundance: NA
CDR3aa: CASSPPTDSGAFF
CDR3nt: TGTGCCAGCTCACCACCGACGGACTCTGGAGCTTTCTTT

v_gene: TRBV4-1
j_gene: TRBJ2-7
d_gene: NA
abundance: NA
CDR3aa: CASSPDVGAYEQYF
CDR3nt: TGCGCCAGCAGCCCCGACGTGGGGGCCTACGAGCAGTACTTC

v_gene: TRBV7-9
j_gene: TRBJ1-5
d_gene: NA
abundance: NA
CDR3aa: CASSTQGGQPQHF
CDR3nt: TGTGCCAGCAGCACACAGGGAGGCCAGCCCCAGCATTTT

v_gene: TRBV10-3
j_gene: TRBJ1-2
d_gene: TRBD1
abundance: NA
CDR3aa: CAIGTGGNYGYTF
CDR3nt: TGTGCCATCGGGACAGGGGGGAACTATGGCTACACCTTC

v_gene: TRBV10-3
j_gene: TRBJ1-1
d_gene: NA
abundance: NA
CDR3aa: CAISDIGPEAFF
CDR3nt: TGTGCCATCAGCGACATCGGGCCTGAAGCTTTCTTT

v_gene: TRBV29-1
j_gene: TRBJ2-2
d_gene: NA
abundance: NA
CDR3aa: CSVEGALDTGELFF
CDR3nt: TGCAGCGTTGAAGGGGCGCTTGACACCGGGGAGCTGTTTTTT

v_gene: TRBV6-5
j_gene: TRBJ2-1
d_gene: NA
abundance: NA
CDR3aa: CASSQRRGSEQFF
CDR3nt: TGTGCCAGCAGCCAGCGACGGGGATCTGAGCAGTTCTTC

v_gene: TRBV10-3
j_gene: TRBJ1-5
d_gene: NA
abundance: once
CDR3aa: CAISGPGNQPQHF
CDR3nt: TGTGCCATCAGTGGTCCTGGCAATCAGCCCCAGCATTTT

v_gene: TRBV10-3
j_gene: TRBJ2-5
d_gene: TRBD2
abundance: NA
CDR3aa: CAISERLADSETQYF
CDR3nt: TGTGCCATCAGTGAAAGACTAGCAGATTCAGAGACCCAGTACTTC

v_gene: TRBV7-2
j_gene: TRBJ1-5
d_gene: NA
abundance: once
CDR3aa: CASSPDGSNQPQHF
CDR3nt: TGTGCCAGCAGCCCGGATGGGAGCAATCAGCCCCAGCATTTT

v_gene: TRBV5-4
j_gene: TRBJ2-3
d_gene: TRBD2
abundance: NA
CDR3aa: CASSQEIAGGPDTQYF
CDR3nt: TGTGCCAGCAGCCAAGAAATAGCGGGAGGCCCAGATACGCAGTATTTT

v_gene: TRBV7-3
j_gene: TRBJ2-5
d_gene: TRBD2
abundance: NA
CDR3aa: CASSSLGLAREAQYF
CDR3nt: TGTGCCAGCAGCTCCCTGGGACTAGCGCGAGAGGCCCAGTACTTC

v_gene: TRBV9
j_gene: TRBJ2-3
d_gene: TRBD1
abundance: once
CDR3aa: CASSVDGTGTSSTDTQYF
CDR3nt: TGTGCCAGCAGCGTAGACGGGACAGGTACCTCTAGCACAGATACGCAGTATTTT

v_gene: TRBV5-4
j_gene: TRBJ2-5
d_gene: NA
abundance: NA
CDR3aa: CASSFSSAGETQYF
CDR3nt: TGTGCCAGCAGCTTCTCCAGCGCTGGGGAGACCCAGTACTTC

v_gene: TRBV6-5
j_gene: TRBJ2-7
d_gene: TRBD2
abundance: NA
CDR3aa: CASSLGLADSYEQYF
CDR3nt: TGTGCCAGCAGCCTGGGACTAGCGGACTCCTACGAGCAGTACTTC

v_gene: TRBV5-6
j_gene: TRBJ2-7
d_gene: TRBD1
abundance: NA
CDR3aa: CASSRGQGASDEQYF
CDR3nt: TGTGCCAGCAGCAGGGGACAGGGGGCTTCAGACGAGCAGTACTTC

v_gene: TRBV7-9
j_gene: TRBJ1-5
d_gene: NA
abundance: NA
CDR3aa: CASSLDGRYSPQHF
CDR3nt: TGTGCCAGCAGCTTAGATGGGAGGTACTCGCCCCAGCATTTT

v_gene: TRBV4-3
j_gene: TRBJ1-1
d_gene: NA
abundance: NA
CDR3aa: CASSPGGTENTEAFF
CDR3nt: TGCGCCAGCAGCCCCGGCGGGACGGAGAACACTGAAGCTTTCTTT

v_gene: TRBV11-3
j_gene: TRBJ2-7
d_gene: TRBD1
abundance: NA
CDR3aa: CASSSTGDRGFEQYF
CDR3nt: TGTGCCAGCAGCTCCACTGGGGACAGGGGGTTCGAGCAGTACTTC

v_gene: TRBV7-2
j_gene: TRBJ1-3
d_gene: TRBD1
abundance: NA
CDR3aa: CASSWTGVGNTIYF
CDR3nt: TGTGCCAGCAGCTGGACAGGGGTTGGAAACACCATATATTTT

v_gene: TRBV6-4
j_gene: TRBJ1-5
d_gene: NA
abundance: NA
CDR3aa: CASSDSANQPQHF
CDR3nt: TGTGCCAGCAGTGACTCTGCGAATCAGCCCCAGCATTTT

v_gene: TRBV7-9
j_gene: TRBJ1-5
d_gene: NA
abundance: NA
CDR3aa: CASSLNGQPQHF
CDR3nt: TGTGCCAGCAGCTTAAACGGTCAGCCCCAGCATTTT

v_gene: TRBV7-9
j_gene: TRBJ2-1
d_gene: NA
abundance: NA
CDR3aa: CASSSRNLNEQFF
CDR3nt: TGTGCCAGCAGCTCTAGGAACCTCAATGAGCAGTTCTTC

v_gene: TRBV5-1
j_gene: TRBJ2-1
d_gene: TRBD2
abundance: NA
CDR3aa: CASSLGTGGRSYNEQFF
CDR3nt: TGCGCCAGCAGCTTAGGTACGGGGGGGCGGTCCTACAATGAGCAGTTCTTC

v_gene: TRBV5-1
j_gene: TRBJ2-3
d_gene: NA
abundance: few
CDR3aa: CASRRDSNTDTQYF
CDR3nt: TGCGCCAGCCGACGGGACTCAAACACAGATACGCAGTATTTT

v_gene: TRBV2
j_gene: TRBJ1-2
d_gene: NA
abundance: NA
CDR3aa: CASSVVPTYTF
CDR3nt: TGTGCCAGCAGTGTCGTACCGACCTACACCTTC

v_gene: TRBV2
j_gene: TRBJ1-2
d_gene: NA
abundance: NA
CDR3aa: CASSDGSRDYGYTF
CDR3nt: TGTGCCAGCAGTGACGGATCCCGAGACTATGGCTACACCTTC

v_gene: TRBV28
j_gene: TRBJ1-2
d_gene: TRBD1
abundance: NA
CDR3aa: CASSSRQGHYGYTF
CDR3nt: TGTGCCAGCAGTTCCCGACAGGGCCACTATGGCTACACCTTC